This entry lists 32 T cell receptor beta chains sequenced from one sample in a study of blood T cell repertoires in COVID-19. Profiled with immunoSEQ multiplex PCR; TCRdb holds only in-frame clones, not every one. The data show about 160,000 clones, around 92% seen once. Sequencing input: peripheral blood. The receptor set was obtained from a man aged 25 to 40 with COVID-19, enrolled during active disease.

CDR3 loop: CASSPDRVGNQPQHF. As DNA, the CDR3 is TGTGCCAGCAGCCCAGACAGGGTCGGCAATCAGCCCCAGCATTTT. This chain joins TRBV6-5 and TRBJ1-5; 7 bases map to TRBD1. The germline CDR1 and CDR2 sequences are MNHEY and SVGAGI. This CDR3 has 15 residues. The ends lost 6 bases at V and 2 bases at J; junction bases unmatched: 7.

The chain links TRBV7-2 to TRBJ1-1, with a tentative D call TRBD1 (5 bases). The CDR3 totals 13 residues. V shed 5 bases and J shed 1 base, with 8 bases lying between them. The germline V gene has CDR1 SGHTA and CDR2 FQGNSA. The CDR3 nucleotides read TGTGCCAGCAGCGTTACAGGGAACACTGAAGCTTTCTTT. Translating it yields CASSVTGNTEAFF.

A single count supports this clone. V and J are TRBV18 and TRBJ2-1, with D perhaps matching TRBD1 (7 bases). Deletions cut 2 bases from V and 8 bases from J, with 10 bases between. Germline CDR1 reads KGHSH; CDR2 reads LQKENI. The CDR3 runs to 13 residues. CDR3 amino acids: CASSPDREDEQFF. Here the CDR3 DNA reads TGTGCCAGCTCACCAGACAGGGAGGATGAGCAGTTCTTC.

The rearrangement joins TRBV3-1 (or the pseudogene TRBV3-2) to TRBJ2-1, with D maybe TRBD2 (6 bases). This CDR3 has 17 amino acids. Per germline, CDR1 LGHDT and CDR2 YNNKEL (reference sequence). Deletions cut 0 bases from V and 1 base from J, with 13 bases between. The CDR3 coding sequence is TGTGCCAGCAGCCAAGACTCGGGGGACCTGTCCTACAATGAGCAGTTCTTC. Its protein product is CASSQDSGDLSYNEQFF.

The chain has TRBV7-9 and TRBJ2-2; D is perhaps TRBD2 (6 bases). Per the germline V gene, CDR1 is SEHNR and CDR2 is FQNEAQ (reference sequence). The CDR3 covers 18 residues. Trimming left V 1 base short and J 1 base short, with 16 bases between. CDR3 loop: CASSLVGTHPMNTGELFF. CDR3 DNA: TGTGCCAGCAGCTTAGTTGGGACTCACCCTATGAACACCGGGGAGCTGTTTTTT.

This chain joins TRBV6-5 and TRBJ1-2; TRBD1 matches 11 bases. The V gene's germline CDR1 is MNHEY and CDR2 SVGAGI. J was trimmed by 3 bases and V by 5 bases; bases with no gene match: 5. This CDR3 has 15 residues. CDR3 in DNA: TGTGCCAGCAGTCGCCGGGACAGGGGGGACTATGGCTACACCTTC. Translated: CASSRRDRGDYGYTF.

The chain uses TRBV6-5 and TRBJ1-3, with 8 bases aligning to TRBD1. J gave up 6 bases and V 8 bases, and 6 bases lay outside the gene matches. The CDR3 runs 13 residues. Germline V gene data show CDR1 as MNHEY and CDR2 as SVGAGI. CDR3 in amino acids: CASQGALANTIYF. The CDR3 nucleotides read TGTGCCAGCCAGGGGGCACTCGCAAACACCATATATTTT.

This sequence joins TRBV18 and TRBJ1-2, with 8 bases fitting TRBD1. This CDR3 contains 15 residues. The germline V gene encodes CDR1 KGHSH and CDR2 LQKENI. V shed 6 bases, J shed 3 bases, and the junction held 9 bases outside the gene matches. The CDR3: CASSILDRADYGYTF. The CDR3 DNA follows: TGTGCCAGCTCCATCTTGGACAGGGCAGACTATGGCTACACCTTC.

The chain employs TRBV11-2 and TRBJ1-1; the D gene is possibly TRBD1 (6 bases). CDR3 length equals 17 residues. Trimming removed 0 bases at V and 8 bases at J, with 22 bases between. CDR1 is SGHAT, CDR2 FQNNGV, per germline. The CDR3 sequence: CASSLDFGQSNIQEAFF. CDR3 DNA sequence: TGTGCCAGCAGCTTAGATTTTGGACAGAGTAACATCCAGGAAGCTTTCTTT.

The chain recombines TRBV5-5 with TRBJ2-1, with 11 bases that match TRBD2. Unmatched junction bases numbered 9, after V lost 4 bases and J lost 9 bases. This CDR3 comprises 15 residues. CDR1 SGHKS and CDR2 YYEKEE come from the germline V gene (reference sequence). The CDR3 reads CASSMTSGIRVEQFF. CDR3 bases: TGTGCCAGCAGCATGACTAGCGGGATTAGGGTTGAGCAGTTCTTC.

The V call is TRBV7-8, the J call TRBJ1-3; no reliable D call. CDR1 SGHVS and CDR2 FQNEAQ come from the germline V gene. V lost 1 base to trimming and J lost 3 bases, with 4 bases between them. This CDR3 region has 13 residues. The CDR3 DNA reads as TGTGCCAGCAGCTTAGGTAGTGGAAACACCATATATTTT. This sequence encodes CASSLGSGNTIYF.

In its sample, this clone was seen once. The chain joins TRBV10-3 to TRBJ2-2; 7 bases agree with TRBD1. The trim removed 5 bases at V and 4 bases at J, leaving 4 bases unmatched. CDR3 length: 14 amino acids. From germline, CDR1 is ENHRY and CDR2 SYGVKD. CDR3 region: CAISQDRSTGELFF. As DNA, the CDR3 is TGTGCCATCAGTCAGGACAGGAGCACCGGGGAGCTGTTTTTT.

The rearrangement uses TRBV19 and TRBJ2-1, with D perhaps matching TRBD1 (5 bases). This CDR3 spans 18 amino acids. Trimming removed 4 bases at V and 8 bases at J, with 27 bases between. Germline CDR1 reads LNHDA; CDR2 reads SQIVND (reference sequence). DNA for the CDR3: TGTGCCAGTAGTAAAGAAACGGACACCAAGGCCCTTTGGGATGAGCAGTTCTTC. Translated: CASSKETDTKALWDEQFF.

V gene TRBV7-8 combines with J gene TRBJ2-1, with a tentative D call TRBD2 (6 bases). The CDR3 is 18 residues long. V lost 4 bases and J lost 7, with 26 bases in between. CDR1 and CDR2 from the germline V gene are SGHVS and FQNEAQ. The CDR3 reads CASSSRGSFQEGRNEQFF. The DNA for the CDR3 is TGTGCCAGCAGCTCGCGGGGATCATTCCAGGAGGGACGGAATGAGCAGTTCTTC.

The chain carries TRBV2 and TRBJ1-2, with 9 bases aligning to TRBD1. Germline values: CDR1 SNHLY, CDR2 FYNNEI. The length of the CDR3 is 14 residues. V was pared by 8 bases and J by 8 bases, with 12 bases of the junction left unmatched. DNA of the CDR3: TGTGCCAGCTCCCGGCGACAGGGGGACGAAGGCTACACCTTC. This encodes CASSRRQGDEGYTF.

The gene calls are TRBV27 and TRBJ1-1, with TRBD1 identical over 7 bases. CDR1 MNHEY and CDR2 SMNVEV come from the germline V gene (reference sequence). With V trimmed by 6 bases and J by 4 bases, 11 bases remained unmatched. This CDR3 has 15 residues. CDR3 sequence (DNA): TGTGCCAGCAGATACAATCTGGGGACAGCCACTGAAGCTTTCTTT. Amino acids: CASRYNLGTATEAFF.

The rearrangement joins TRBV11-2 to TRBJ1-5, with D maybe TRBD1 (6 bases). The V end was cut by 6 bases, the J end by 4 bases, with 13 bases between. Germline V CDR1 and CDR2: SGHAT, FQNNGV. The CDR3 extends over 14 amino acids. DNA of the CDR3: TGTGCCAGCAGTACCGACAGGTCTAATCAGCCCCAGCATTTT. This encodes CASSTDRSNQPQHF.

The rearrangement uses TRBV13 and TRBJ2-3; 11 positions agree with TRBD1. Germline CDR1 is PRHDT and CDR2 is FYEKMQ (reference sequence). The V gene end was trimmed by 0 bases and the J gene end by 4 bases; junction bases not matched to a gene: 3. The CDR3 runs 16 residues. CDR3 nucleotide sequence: TGTGCCAGCAGCTTAGGCGGGACAGGGGGGGCAGATACGCAGTATTTT. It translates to CASSLGGTGGADTQYF.

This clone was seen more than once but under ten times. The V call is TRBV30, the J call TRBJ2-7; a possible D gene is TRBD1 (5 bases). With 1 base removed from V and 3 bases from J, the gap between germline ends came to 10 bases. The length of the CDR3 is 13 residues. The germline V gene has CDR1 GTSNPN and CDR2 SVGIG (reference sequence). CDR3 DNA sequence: TGTGCCTGGAGTGCCGACAGTTTCTACGAGCAGTACTTC. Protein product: CAWSADSFYEQYF.

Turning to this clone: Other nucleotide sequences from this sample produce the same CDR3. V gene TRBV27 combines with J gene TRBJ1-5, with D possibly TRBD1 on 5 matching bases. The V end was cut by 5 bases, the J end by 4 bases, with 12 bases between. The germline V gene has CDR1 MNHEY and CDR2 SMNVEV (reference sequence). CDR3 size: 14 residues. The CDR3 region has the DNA TGTGCCAGCAGTCCAGACAGCCCGAATCAGCCCCAGCATTTT. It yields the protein CASSPDSPNQPQHF.

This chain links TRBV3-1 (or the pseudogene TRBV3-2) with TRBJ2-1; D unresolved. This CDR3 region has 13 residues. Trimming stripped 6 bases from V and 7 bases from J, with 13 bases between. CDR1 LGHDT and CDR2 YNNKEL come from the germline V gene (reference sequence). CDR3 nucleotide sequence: TGTGCCAGCAGTCAACTAAGAGGAAATGAGCAGTTCTTC. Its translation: CASSQLRGNEQFF.

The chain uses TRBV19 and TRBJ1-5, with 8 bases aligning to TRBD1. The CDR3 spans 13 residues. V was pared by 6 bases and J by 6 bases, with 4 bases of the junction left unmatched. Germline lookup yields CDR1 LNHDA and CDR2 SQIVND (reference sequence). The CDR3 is CASRDREGQPQHF. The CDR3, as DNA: TGTGCCAGTAGGGACAGGGAAGGTCAGCCCCAGCATTTT.

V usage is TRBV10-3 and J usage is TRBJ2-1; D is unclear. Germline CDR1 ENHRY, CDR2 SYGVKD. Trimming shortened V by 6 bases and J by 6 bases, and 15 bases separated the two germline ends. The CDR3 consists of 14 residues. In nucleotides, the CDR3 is TGTGCCATCAGGGGTCTCTGGGCCAGCAATGAGCAGTTCTTC. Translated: CAIRGLWASNEQFF.

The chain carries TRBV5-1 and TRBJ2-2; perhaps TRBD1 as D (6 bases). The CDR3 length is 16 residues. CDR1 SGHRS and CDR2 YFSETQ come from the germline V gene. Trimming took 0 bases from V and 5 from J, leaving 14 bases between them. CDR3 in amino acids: CASSLVVVGATGELFF. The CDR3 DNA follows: TGCGCCAGCAGCTTGGTAGTAGTGGGGGCGACCGGGGAGCTGTTTTTT.

CDR3 sequence: CASSTAWRAFF. CDR3 sequence (DNA): TGTGCCAGTAGTACGGCCTGGAGAGCTTTCTTT. The J gene is TRBJ1-1, the V gene TRBV19; D is ambiguous. The CDR3 runs to 11 residues. Germline-derived CDR1 and CDR2 are LNHDA and SQIVND (reference sequence). V was trimmed by 4 bases and J by 10 bases, leaving 10 bases between them.

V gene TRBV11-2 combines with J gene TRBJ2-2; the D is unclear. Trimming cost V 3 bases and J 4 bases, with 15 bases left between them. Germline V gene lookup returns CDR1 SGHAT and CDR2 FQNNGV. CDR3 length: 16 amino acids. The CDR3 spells CASSFNVYGFTGELFF. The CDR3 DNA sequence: TGTGCCAGCAGCTTCAATGTGTACGGGTTCACCGGGGAGCTGTTTTTT.

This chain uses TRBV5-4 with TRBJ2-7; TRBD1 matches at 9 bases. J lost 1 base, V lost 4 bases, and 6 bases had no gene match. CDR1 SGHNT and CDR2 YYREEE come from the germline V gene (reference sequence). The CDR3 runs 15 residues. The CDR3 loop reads CASSQGQGWSYEQYF. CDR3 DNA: TGTGCCAGCAGCCAAGGACAGGGGTGGTCCTACGAGCAGTACTTC.

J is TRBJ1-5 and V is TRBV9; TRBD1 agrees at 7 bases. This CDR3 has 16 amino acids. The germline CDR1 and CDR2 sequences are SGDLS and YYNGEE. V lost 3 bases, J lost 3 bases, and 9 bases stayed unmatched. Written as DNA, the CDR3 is TGTGCCAGCAGCGAGCACGCGACAGGGCACAATCAGCCCCAGCATTTT. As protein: CASSEHATGHNQPQHF.

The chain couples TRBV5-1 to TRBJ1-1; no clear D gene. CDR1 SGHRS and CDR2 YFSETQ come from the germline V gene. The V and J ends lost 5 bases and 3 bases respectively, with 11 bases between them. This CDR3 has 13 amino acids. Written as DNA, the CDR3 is TGCGCCAGCAGACCCAGGTCGGACACTGAAGCTTTCTTT. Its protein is CASRPRSDTEAFF. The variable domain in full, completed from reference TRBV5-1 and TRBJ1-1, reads KAGVTQTPRYLIKTRGQQVTLSCSPISGHRSVSWYQQTPGQGLQFLFEYFSETQRNKGNFPGRFSGRQFSNSRSEMNVSTLELGDSALYLCASRPRSDTEAFFGQGTRLTVV.

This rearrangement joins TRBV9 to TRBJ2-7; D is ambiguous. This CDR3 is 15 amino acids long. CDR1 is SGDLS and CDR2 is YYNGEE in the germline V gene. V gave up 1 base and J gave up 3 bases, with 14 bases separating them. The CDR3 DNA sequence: TGTGCCAGCAGCGTATTCTCCGGGTCAATCTACGAGCAGTACTTC. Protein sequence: CASSVFSGSIYEQYF.

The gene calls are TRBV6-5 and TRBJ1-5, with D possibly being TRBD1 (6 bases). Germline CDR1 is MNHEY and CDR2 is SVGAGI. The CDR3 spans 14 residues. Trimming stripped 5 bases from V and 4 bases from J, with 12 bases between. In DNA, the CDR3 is TGTGCCAGCAGTCACAGGGAGCCAAATCAGCCCCAGCATTTT. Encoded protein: CASSHREPNQPQHF.

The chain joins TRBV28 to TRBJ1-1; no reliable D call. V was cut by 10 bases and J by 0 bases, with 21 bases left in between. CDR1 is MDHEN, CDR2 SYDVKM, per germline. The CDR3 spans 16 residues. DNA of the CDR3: TGTGCCACCCTCTCAGCGGGCTCTTGGATGAACACTGAAGCTTTCTTT. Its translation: CATLSAGSWMNTEAFF.